This is a list of T cell receptor beta chains from one sample in a study of blood T cell repertoires in COVID-19. Using immunoSEQ multiplex PCR, the repertoire was profiled, and TCRdb retains in-frame clones only, with some absent. The sample lists roughly 170,000 clones, around four fifths occurring once. The material sequenced was PBMCs or T cells enriched from blood (not recorded which). These receptors were taken from a woman aged 50 to 60 who had recovered from COVID-19. Both conserved end residues are part of each CDR3. The D gene is left open where the match is weak. Clone size is stated in some rows and not others, as once, few, many or a class when expanded.

CDR3nt	CDR3aa	len	v_gene	abundance	j_gene	d_gene
TGTGCCAGCAGCCCGACAGGGGGAGAGGTCTCTGGAAACACCATATATTTT	CASSPTGGEVSGNTIYF	17	TRBV7-6	NA	TRBJ1-3	TRBD1
TGTGCCAGTAGAGCCTCGACAGGATTCTATGGCTACACCTTC	CASRASTGFYGYTF	14	TRBV19	NA	TRBJ1-2	NA
TGTGCCAGCAGCCAGGGGGGCGCGGGAGGAAACACCATATATTTT	CASSQGGAGGNTIYF	15	TRBV7-9	once	TRBJ1-3	TRBD1
TGTGCCAGCAGCTCACGAGGAGAGACTAGCGGGTTCAGGATCACAGATACGCAGTATTTT	CASSSRGETSGFRITDTQYF	20	TRBV3-1/TRBV3-2	NA	TRBJ2-3	TRBD2
TGTGCCAGCACCCACCTGAAGGGGGGGGACGGCTACACCTTC	CASTHLKGGDGYTF	14	TRBV27	once	TRBJ1-2	NA
TGTGCCAGCAGCTTAGCGGGCTACACTGAAGCTTTCTTT	CASSLAGYTEAFF	13	TRBV7-9	NA	TRBJ1-1	NA
TGTGCCAGCAGCCCCACCACCTACAGGGGAAACAACTATGGCTACACCTTC	CASSPTTYRGNNYGYTF	17	TRBV5-6	NA	TRBJ1-2	TRBD1
TGTGCCACCAGTGATACCGGGACAGGCTATGGCTACACCTTC	CATSDTGTGYGYTF	14	TRBV24-1	NA	TRBJ1-2	TRBD1
TGTGCCAGCAGGTCAGATATTAAGTATGGCTACACCTTC	CASRSDIKYGYTF	13	TRBV27	once	TRBJ1-2	NA
TGCGCCAGCAGCCCGGGGGGACTAGCGGGAGGTTGGCGGGTACAAGAGACCCAGTACTTC	CASSPGGLAGGWRVQETQYF	20	TRBV5-1	NA	TRBJ2-5	TRBD2
TGTGCCAGCAGTGATTTCGGGAAAAACGAAAAACTGTTTTTT	CASSDFGKNEKLFF	14	TRBV25-1	NA	TRBJ1-4	NA
TGTGCCAGCACCCAGGTGGGCTCTGGAAACACCATATATTTT	CASTQVGSGNTIYF	14	TRBV2	NA	TRBJ1-3	NA
TGTGCCAGCAGTCCCCGCGGAGTCAATCAGCCCCAGCATTTT	CASSPRGVNQPQHF	14	TRBV28	NA	TRBJ1-5	NA
TGTGCCAGTAGCCCCGTCGGCTCTGGAAACACCATATATTTT	CASSPVGSGNTIYF	14	TRBV19	NA	TRBJ1-3	NA
TGTGCCAGCAGTTCCACGGTGAACACTGAAGCTTTCTTT	CASSSTVNTEAFF	13	TRBV28	NA	TRBJ1-1	NA
TGTGCCAGCAGTCAGGACAGCTCTGGGGCCAACGTCCTGACTTTC	CASSQDSSGANVLTF	15	TRBV4-2	NA	TRBJ2-6	NA
TGTGCCAGCAGCTTGGGTGTCCGGACAGGGCGAGAAAAACTGTTTTTT	CASSLGVRTGREKLFF	16	TRBV5-8	NA	TRBJ1-4	TRBD1
TGTGCCAGCAGTATTACGGTGGGGGAGCTGTTTTTT	CASSITVGELFF	12	TRBV27	NA	TRBJ2-2	NA
TGTGCCAGCAGCCCTACGATTGACACTTTGAACACTGAAGCTTTCTTT	CASSPTIDTLNTEAFF	16	TRBV6-2/TRBV6-3	few	TRBJ1-1	NA
TGTGCCAGCAGCCAATCCGACAGGGTCGGAGGCTACACCTTC	CASSQSDRVGGYTF	14	TRBV3-1/TRBV3-2	NA	TRBJ1-2	TRBD1
TGTGCCAGCAGCTCTGAGGTGGACTTCCCGACGGGAGCGCAGTATTTT	CASSSEVDFPTGAQYF	16	TRBV5-6	NA	TRBJ2-3	NA
TGTGCCATCTCACCCTCCGCCGGGGGGATTGGGAATGAGCAGTTCTTC	CAISPSAGGIGNEQFF	16	TRBV10-3	many	TRBJ2-1	TRBD2
TGCGCCAGCAGCAAATTGGGGACAGGGGCCGGAAACACTGAAGCTTTCTTT	CASSKLGTGAGNTEAFF	17	TRBV5-1	NA	TRBJ1-1	TRBD1
TGTGCCTGGAGTTCTTTGAACACCGGGGAGCTGTTTTTT	CAWSSLNTGELFF	13	TRBV30	NA	TRBJ2-2	NA
TGTGCCAGCAGCAAAAAAGGGGACAGGCGACATTTATATGGCTACACCTTC	CASSKKGDRRHLYGYTF	17	TRBV21-1	NA	TRBJ1-2	NA
TGTGCCAGCAGCTGGGGGGGAACTTTAGCCAAAAACATTCAGTACTTC	CASSWGGTLAKNIQYF	16	TRBV5-6	NA	TRBJ2-4	TRBD2
TGTGCCAGCAGCCATGAGGACTTAAGCTCCTATAATTCACCCCTCCACTTT	CASSHEDLSSYNSPLHF	17	TRBV3-1/TRBV3-2	NA	TRBJ1-6	NA
TGTGCCAGCAGCCAGGGGGCTTGGGAGACCCAGTACTTC	CASSQGAWETQYF	13	TRBV6-2/TRBV6-3	NA	TRBJ2-5	TRBD1
TGTGCCAGCGGGCCTAGCGCAAAGACCCAGTACTTC	CASGPSAKTQYF	12	TRBV27	NA	TRBJ2-5	NA
TGTGCCAGCAGCTTCAAAGCAGGCAATACGCAGTATTTT	CASSFKAGNTQYF	13	TRBV13	few	TRBJ2-3	NA
TGTGCCAGCAGTGAAGTAGCGGGGATCCAAGAGACCCAGTACTTC	CASSEVAGIQETQYF	15	TRBV6-1	once	TRBJ2-5	TRBD2
TGTGCCAGCCACGAGACAGGTAATAGCAATCAGCCCCAGCATTTT	CASHETGNSNQPQHF	15	TRBV27	NA	TRBJ1-5	NA
TGTGCCAGCAGTTACGGAGGGGGCGGGCTGCATTTT	CASSYGGGGLHF	12	TRBV6-2/TRBV6-3	NA	TRBJ1-5	TRBD1
TGTGCCAGCAGCGTAGCCCCAGCGGGGGAGTTTACAGATACGCAGTATTTT	CASSVAPAGEFTDTQYF	17	TRBV9	once	TRBJ2-3	TRBD2
TGCAGCGTCATCCGGGACAGTAACTATGGCTACACCTTC	CSVIRDSNYGYTF	13	TRBV29-1	NA	TRBJ1-2	TRBD1
TGCGCCAGCAGCTTGGAGGCGGGGGGAAACATTCAGTACTTC	CASSLEAGGNIQYF	14	TRBV5-1	NA	TRBJ2-4	TRBD2
TGTGCCTGGAGTGTAGGTTCAGGTCGGCCCCAGCATTTT	CAWSVGSGRPQHF	13	TRBV30	NA	TRBJ1-5	NA
TGTGCCTGCCAGTCCGAAGGAGTAAGCAATCAGCCCCAGCATTTT	CACQSEGVSNQPQHF	15	TRBV30	few	TRBJ1-5	NA
TGTGCCAGCAGCCGTACCATCGGGACAGAAAATTCACCCCTCCACTTT	CASSRTIGTENSPLHF	16	TRBV13	NA	TRBJ1-6	TRBD1
TGCGCCAGCAGCTTGGGGCAGGGGGGAGGAAACATTCAGTACTTC	CASSLGQGGGNIQYF	15	TRBV5-1	NA	TRBJ2-4	NA
TGTGCCAGCAGCTGGACTAGCGGTGGTGAGCAGTTCTTC	CASSWTSGGEQFF	13	TRBV7-2	once	TRBJ2-1	TRBD2
TGTGCCAGCAGCTTACAGTTCGAGACCCAGTACTTC	CASSLQFETQYF	12	TRBV5-4	NA	TRBJ2-5	NA
TGCGCCAGCAGCCAAGACGGGAGGGTAAACACCATATATTTT	CASSQDGRVNTIYF	14	TRBV4-1	NA	TRBJ1-3	NA
TGTGCCTGGAGGTCTGGGGCGTACCGCTTATCTGGAAACACCATATATTTT	CAWRSGAYRLSGNTIYF	17	TRBV30	NA	TRBJ1-3	NA
TGTGCCAGCAGCTTCGGGGGACAGGCGGTCTATGGCTACACCTTC	CASSFGGQAVYGYTF	15	TRBV7-2	few	TRBJ1-2	TRBD1
TGTGCCAGCAGTCGCATCGGACACAATAATCAGCCCCAGCATTTT	CASSRIGHNNQPQHF	15	TRBV27	NA	TRBJ1-5	NA
TGTGCCAGCAGCCATTCTACCCGGGGTAGAGGGAACATTCAGTACTTC	CASSHSTRGRGNIQYF	16	TRBV9	NA	TRBJ2-4	NA
TGTGCCAGTAGTATATGGGTGGAGGCTTTCTTT	CASSIWVEAFF	11	TRBV19	NA	TRBJ1-1	NA
TGTGCCAGTACCCCGGGGATCGACACTGAAGCTTTCTTT	CASTPGIDTEAFF	13	TRBV28	NA	TRBJ1-1	NA
TGTGCCAGCTCGGACAGGGGACGGTTGGGCTACACCTTC	CASSDRGRLGYTF	13	TRBV27	NA	TRBJ1-2	TRBD1
TGTGCCAGCTCACCACCCTCCGGACTCTCGACCGGGGAGCTGTTTTTT	CASSPPSGLSTGELFF	16	TRBV18	once	TRBJ2-2	NA
TGCAGCGTTGAAGACCGACGGGGGACAGGCATTTCACCCCTCCACTTT	CSVEDRRGTGISPLHF	16	TRBV29-1	NA	TRBJ1-6	TRBD1
TGTGCCAGCAGCCCGACTAGCGGGAGAGCGGAGACCCAGTACTTC	CASSPTSGRAETQYF	15	TRBV6-2/TRBV6-3	NA	TRBJ2-5	TRBD2